These T cell receptor beta chains were read from a single sample in a study of cytomegalovirus exposure and HLA in healthy donors. Sequencing used immunoSEQ multiplex PCR; TCRdb keeps in-frame clones, though not all of them. The sample consists of around 33,000 clones, roughly 44% of them appearing once. Sequencing was carried out using PBMCs. These receptors were collected from a woman aged 50 to 60 in good health and CMV-seronegative. Each CDR3 is given with its conserved first and last residue. D genes are given only for firm matches. Not all rows give a size; the values are once, few, many and, for expanded clones, a class.

v_gene	j_gene	d_gene	abundance	CDR3aa	CDR3nt
TRBV27	TRBJ2-3	NA	few	CASSPSTDTQYF	TGTGCCAGCAGTCCGAGCACAGATACGCAGTATTTT
TRBV10-3	TRBJ2-2	TRBD1	NA	CAISLGSGGVNTGELFF	TGTGCCATCAGTTTGGGTTCAGGGGGCGTAAACACCGGGGAGCTGTTTTTT
TRBV7-3	TRBJ2-3	NA	NA	CASSLGLAASTDTQYF	TGTGCCAGCAGCTTAGGGCTAGCCGCTAGCACAGATACGCAGTATTTT
TRBV6-5	TRBJ2-7	TRBD1	NA	CASRTTGEVSYEQYF	TGTGCCAGCAGAACGACAGGGGAGGTTAGCTACGAGCAGTACTTC
TRBV5-6	TRBJ2-7	NA	few	CASGNSRDSYEQYF	TGTGCCAGCGGGAATAGCCGGGACTCCTACGAGCAGTACTTC
TRBV6-5	TRBJ1-1	TRBD1	NA	CASSSLPGTGDTEAFF	TGTGCCAGCAGTTCACTACCCGGGACAGGGGACACTGAAGCTTTCTTT
TRBV28	TRBJ1-4	TRBD1	few	CASSLWGQTEKLFF	TGTGCCAGCAGTTTATGGGGACAGACCGAAAAACTGTTTTTT
TRBV27	TRBJ2-7	NA	few	CASSLMGPLPYEQYF	TGTGCCAGCAGTTTGATGGGGCCCCTCCCCTACGAGCAGTACTTC
TRBV10-3	TRBJ1-1	TRBD1	NA	CAISLGQRNTEAFF	TGTGCCATCAGTCTGGGACAGCGGAACACTGAAGCTTTCTTT
TRBV28	TRBJ2-1	TRBD2	few	CASSVTSGGYNEQFF	TGTGCCAGCAGTGTGACTAGCGGGGGATACAATGAGCAGTTCTTC
TRBV27	TRBJ2-2	NA	NA	CASSEMALGDVDTGELFF	TGTGCCAGCAGTGAAATGGCTTTAGGAGACGTCGACACCGGGGAGCTGTTTTTT
TRBV18	TRBJ2-2	TRBD1	NA	CASSPLDRGTGELFF	TGTGCCAGCTCACCTCTGGACAGGGGCACCGGGGAGCTGTTTTTT
TRBV4-1	TRBJ2-2	TRBD1	NA	CASSQVIPGTGGTGELFF	TGCGCCAGCAGCCAAGTGATCCCCGGGACAGGGGGCACCGGGGAGCTGTTTTTT
TRBV6-1	TRBJ2-1	NA	NA	CASRPTSSRGGEQFF	TGTGCCAGCAGACCCACTAGCAGCCGCGGCGGTGAGCAGTTCTTC
TRBV9	TRBJ2-1	TRBD2	few	CASSATGTSGQNEQFF	TGTGCCAGCAGCGCAACGGGGACTAGCGGCCAGAATGAGCAGTTCTTC
TRBV7-9	TRBJ1-2	NA	NA	CSSSFGRGHTF	TGTTCCAGCAGCTTTGGCCGCGGTCACACCTTC
TRBV7-3	TRBJ2-1	NA	few	CASSLNYPYNEQFF	TGTGCCAGCAGCTTAAACTACCCCTACAATGAGCAGTTCTTC
TRBV19	TRBJ1-4	NA	NA	CASSSRVNEKLFF	TGTGCCAGTAGTAGCCGGGTTAATGAAAAACTGTTTTTT
TRBV6-5	TRBJ2-1	NA	NA	CASSYGRYNEQFF	TGTGCCAGCAGTTACGGGAGGTACAATGAGCAGTTCTTC
TRBV30	TRBJ1-5	NA	NA	CAWAGFNSNQPQHF	TGTGCCTGGGCAGGATTCAATAGCAATCAGCCCCAGCATTTT
TRBV19	TRBJ1-4	TRBD1	NA	CASSAGGEKLFF	TGTGCCAGTAGTGCAGGGGGTGAAAAACTGTTTTTT
TRBV19	TRBJ2-7	TRBD2	NA	CASSERREAPYEQYF	TGTGCCAGTAGTGAGCGGCGGGAGGCTCCCTACGAGCAGTACTTC
TRBV2	TRBJ1-1	NA	NA	CASSRQSMNTEAFF	TGTGCCAGCTCGCGGCAGAGCATGAACACTGAAGCTTTCTTT
TRBV4-1	TRBJ2-2	TRBD1	NA	CASSQTGGLNTGELFF	TGCGCCAGCAGCCAAACAGGGGGCCTTAACACCGGGGAGCTGTTTTTT
TRBV7-8	TRBJ1-5	NA	NA	CASSPYRVPSNQPQHF	TGTGCCAGCAGCCCATACAGGGTTCCGAGCAATCAGCCCCAGCATTTT
TRBV7-6	TRBJ2-1	NA	NA	CASSLGQASYNEQFF	TGTGCCAGCAGCTTAGGTCAGGCATCCTACAATGAGCAGTTCTTC
TRBV19	TRBJ2-7	NA	few	CASSRAGASYEQYF	TGTGCCAGTAGTAGGGCAGGGGCTTCCTACGAGCAGTACTTC
TRBV28	TRBJ1-2	TRBD1	once	CASSWTGSNYGYTF	TGTGCCAGCAGCTGGACAGGGTCGAACTATGGCTACACCTTC
TRBV5-1	TRBJ1-6	TRBD1	few	CASGRDRLPPLHF	TGCGCCAGCGGCCGGGACAGGCTACCACCCCTCCACTTT
TRBV30	TRBJ1-5	TRBD1	few	CAWSVGPQGFSPQHF	TGTGCCTGGAGTGTAGGCCCACAGGGGTTCAGCCCCCAGCATTTT
TRBV21-1	TRBJ1-6	NA	NA	CASRPNKRREPLHF	TGTGCCAGCAGACCAAACAAGCGTAGAGAACCCCTCCACTTT
TRBV2	TRBJ2-3	TRBD2	few	CASRDEGGQIDTQYF	TGTGCCAGCAGGGACGAGGGAGGGCAAATAGATACGCAGTATTTT
TRBV11-2	TRBJ2-2	NA	NA	CASSPRTWNTGELFF	TGTGCCAGCAGCCCCCGGACTTGGAACACCGGGGAGCTGTTTTTT
TRBV27	TRBJ2-3	NA	NA	CASSREDTQYF	TGTGCCAGCAGCAGGGAAGATACGCAGTATTTT
TRBV15	TRBJ2-7	NA	NA	CATRWGQGGSYEQYF	TGTGCCACCCGCTGGGGGCAGGGGGGTTCCTACGAGCAGTACTTC
TRBV7-6	TRBJ2-5	TRBD2	NA	CASSLGGGGIIETQYF	TGTGCCAGCAGCTTAGGTGGCGGGGGGATTATAGAGACCCAGTACTTC
TRBV5-5	TRBJ2-5	TRBD2	few	CASSLAGTSGQETQYF	TGTGCCAGCAGCTTGGCCGGGACTAGCGGTCAAGAGACCCAGTACTTC
TRBV7-7	TRBJ2-1	NA	NA	CASSGGAGNEQFF	TGTGCCAGCAGCGGAGGGGCGGGAAATGAGCAGTTCTTC
TRBV27	TRBJ1-1	NA	NA	CASSTRWNTEAFF	TGTGCCAGCAGCACGCGGTGGAACACTGAAGCTTTCTTT
TRBV4-1	TRBJ2-7	TRBD2	NA	CASSRGPTREGYEQYF	TGCGCCAGCAGCCGGGGTCCGACGCGGGAGGGTTACGAGCAGTACTTC
TRBV13	TRBJ2-7	TRBD1	NA	CASSSSRGRGSDYEQYF	TGTGCCAGCAGCTCGAGCCGTGGCAGGGGGAGTGACTACGAGCAGTACTTC
TRBV5-1	TRBJ2-7	TRBD2	NA	CASSKGLAGESYEQYF	TGCGCCAGCAGCAAGGGACTAGCGGGGGAAAGCTACGAGCAGTACTTC
TRBV14	TRBJ2-2	TRBD2	few	CASSQARGAGELFF	TGTGCCAGCAGCCAAGCTCGGGGGGCCGGGGAGCTGTTTTTT
TRBV29-1	TRBJ1-1	TRBD1	NA	CSATGQGTPNTEAFF	TGCAGTGCTACGGGACAGGGGACCCCCAACACTGAAGCTTTCTTT
TRBV6-1	TRBJ2-5	NA	NA	CASSVRFRGETQYF	TGTGCCAGCAGTGTGCGATTCCGGGGGGAGACCCAGTACTTC
TRBV11-2	TRBJ2-3	TRBD1	NA	CASSLDFGTGAPSTDTQYF	TGTGCCAGCAGCTTAGATTTCGGGACAGGGGCCCCAAGCACAGATACGCAGTATTTT
TRBV9	TRBJ1-2	TRBD1	NA	CASSPRFSDRGLGYTF	TGTGCCAGCAGCCCCAGATTCTCAGACAGGGGGCTAGGCTACACCTTC
TRBV7-2	TRBJ2-3	NA	NA	CASSPSVGTDTQYF	TGTGCCAGCAGCCCTAGTGTTGGCACAGATACGCAGTATTTT
TRBV2	TRBJ1-5	TRBD1	NA	CASRRTSPGTGAFNQPQHF	TGTGCCAGCAGGAGAACCTCCCCGGGGACAGGGGCCTTCAATCAGCCCCAGCATTTT